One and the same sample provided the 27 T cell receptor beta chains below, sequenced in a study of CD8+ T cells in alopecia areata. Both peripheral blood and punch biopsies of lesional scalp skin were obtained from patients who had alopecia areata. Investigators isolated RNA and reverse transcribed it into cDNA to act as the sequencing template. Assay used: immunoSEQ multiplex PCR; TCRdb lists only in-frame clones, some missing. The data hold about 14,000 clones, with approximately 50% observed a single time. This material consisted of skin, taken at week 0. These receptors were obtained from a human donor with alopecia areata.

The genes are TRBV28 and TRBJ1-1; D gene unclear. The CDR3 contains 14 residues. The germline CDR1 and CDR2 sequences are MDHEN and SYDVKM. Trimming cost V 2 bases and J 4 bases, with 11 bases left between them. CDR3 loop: CASSLNWLGTEAFF. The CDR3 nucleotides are TGTGCCAGCAGTTTAAATTGGTTGGGCACTGAAGCTTTCTTT.

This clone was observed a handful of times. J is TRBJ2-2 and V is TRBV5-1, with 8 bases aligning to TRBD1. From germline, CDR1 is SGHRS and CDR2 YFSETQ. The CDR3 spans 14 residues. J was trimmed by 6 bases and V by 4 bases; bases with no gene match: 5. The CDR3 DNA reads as TGCGCCAGCAGCCAAGAGACAGGGGCCGGGGAGCTGTTTTTT. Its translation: CASSQETGAGELFF.

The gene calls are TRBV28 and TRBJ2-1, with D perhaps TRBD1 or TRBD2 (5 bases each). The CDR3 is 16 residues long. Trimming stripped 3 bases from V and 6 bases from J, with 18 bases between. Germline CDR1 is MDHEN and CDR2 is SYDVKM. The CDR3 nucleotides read TGTGCCAGCAGTTTCAGACCGGGACGGAAGACCAATGAGCAGTTCTTC. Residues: CASSFRPGRKTNEQFF.

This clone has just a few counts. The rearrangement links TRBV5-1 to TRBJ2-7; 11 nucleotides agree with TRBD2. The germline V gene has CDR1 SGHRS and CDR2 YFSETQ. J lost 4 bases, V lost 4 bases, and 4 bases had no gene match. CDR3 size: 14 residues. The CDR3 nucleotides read TGCGCCAGCAGCCTCACTAGCGGGGGTTACGAGCAGTACTTC. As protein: CASSLTSGGYEQYF.

The CDR3: CASSLFRSDTQYF. DNA for the CDR3: TGCGCCAGCAGCTTGTTTCGGTCAGATACGCAGTATTTT. This sequence joins TRBV5-1 and TRBJ2-3; D is unresolved. Trimming removed 1 base from V and 4 bases from J, with 7 bases in between. The CDR3 consists of 13 residues. Germline CDR1 is SGHRS and CDR2 is YFSETQ.

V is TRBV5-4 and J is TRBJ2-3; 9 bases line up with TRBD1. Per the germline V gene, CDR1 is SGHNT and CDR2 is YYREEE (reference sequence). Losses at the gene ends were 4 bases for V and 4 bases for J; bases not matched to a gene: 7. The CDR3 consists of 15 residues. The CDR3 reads CASSAEDRGPDTQYF. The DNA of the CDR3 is TGTGCCAGCAGCGCCGAGGACAGGGGCCCAGATACGCAGTATTTT.

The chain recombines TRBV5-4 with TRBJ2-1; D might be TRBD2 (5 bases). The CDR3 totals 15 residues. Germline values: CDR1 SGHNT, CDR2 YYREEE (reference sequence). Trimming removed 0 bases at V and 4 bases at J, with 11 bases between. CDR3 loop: CASSLEPGVYNEQFF. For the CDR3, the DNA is TGTGCCAGCAGCTTGGAACCCGGGGTGTACAATGAGCAGTTCTTC.

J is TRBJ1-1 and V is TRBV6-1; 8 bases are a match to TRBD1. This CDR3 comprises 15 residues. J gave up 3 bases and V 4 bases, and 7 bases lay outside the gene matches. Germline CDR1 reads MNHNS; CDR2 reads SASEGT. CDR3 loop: CASSAQGALYTEAFF. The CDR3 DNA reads TGTGCCAGCAGTGCCCAGGGGGCCCTGTACACTGAAGCTTTCTTT.

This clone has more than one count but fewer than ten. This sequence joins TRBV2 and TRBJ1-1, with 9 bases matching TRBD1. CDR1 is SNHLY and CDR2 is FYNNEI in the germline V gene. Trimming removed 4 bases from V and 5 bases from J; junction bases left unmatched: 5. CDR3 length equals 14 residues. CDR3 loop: CASSVRTGVTEAFF. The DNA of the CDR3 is TGTGCCAGCAGTGTGCGGACAGGGGTGACTGAAGCTTTCTTT. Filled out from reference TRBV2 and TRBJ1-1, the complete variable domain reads EPEVTQTPSHQVTQMGQEVILRCVPISNHLYFYWYRQILGQKVEFLVSFYNNEISEKSEIFDDQFSVERPDGSNFTLKIRSTKLEDSAMYFCASSVRTGVTEAFFGQGTRLTVV.

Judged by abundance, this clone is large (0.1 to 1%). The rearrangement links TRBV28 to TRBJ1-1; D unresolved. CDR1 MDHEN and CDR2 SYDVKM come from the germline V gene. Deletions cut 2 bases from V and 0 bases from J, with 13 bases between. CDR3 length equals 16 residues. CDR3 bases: TGTGCCAGCAGTTTAATTCAGGATATTTTGAACACTGAAGCTTTCTTT. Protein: CASSLIQDILNTEAFF.

In DNA form, the CDR3 reads TGTGCCAGCAGCTTTGGGGGGTGGAGAAGCTCCTACAATGAGCAGTTCTTC. This gives the protein CASSFGGWRSSYNEQFF. This sequence joins TRBV5-4 and TRBJ2-1, with D possibly matching TRBD2 (6 bases). The V gene lost 2 bases and the J gene lost 0 bases, with 15 bases spanning the gap. CDR1 is SGHNT, CDR2 YYREEE, per germline (reference sequence). The length of the CDR3 is 17 residues.

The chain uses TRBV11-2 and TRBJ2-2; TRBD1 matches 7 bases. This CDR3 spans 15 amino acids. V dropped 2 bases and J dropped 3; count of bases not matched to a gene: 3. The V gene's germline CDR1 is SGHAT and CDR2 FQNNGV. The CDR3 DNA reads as TGTGCCAGCAGCTTAAGGGGGACAGACACCGGGGAGCTGTTTTTT. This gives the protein CASSLRGTDTGELFF.

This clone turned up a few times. CDR3 sequence: CATRQSRDRLYNSPLHF. CDR3 coding DNA: TGTGCCACCAGACAAAGCCGGGACAGGCTGTATAATTCACCCCTCCACTTT. The gene calls are TRBV19 and TRBJ1-6; 8 bases are shared with TRBD1. Germline trimming cut 10 bases from V and 4 bases from J; bases unmatched to any gene: 15. The CDR3 is 17 amino acids. Germline CDR1 is LNHDA and CDR2 is SQIVND (reference sequence). The variable domain in full, with the rest retrieved from reference TRBV19 and TRBJ1-6, is DGGITQSPKYLFRKEGQNVTLSCEQNLNHDAMYWYRQDPGQGLRLIYYSQIVNDFQKGDIAEGYSVSREKKESFPLTVTSAQKNPTAFYLCATRQSRDRLYNSPLHFGNGTRLTVT.

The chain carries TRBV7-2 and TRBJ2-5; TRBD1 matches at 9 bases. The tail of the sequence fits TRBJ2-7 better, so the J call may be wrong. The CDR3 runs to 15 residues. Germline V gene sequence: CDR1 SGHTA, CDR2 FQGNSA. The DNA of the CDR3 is TGTGCCAGCAGCTTAGTAGACAGGGGGGACTACGAGCAGTACTTC. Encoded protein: CASSLVDRGDYEQYF.

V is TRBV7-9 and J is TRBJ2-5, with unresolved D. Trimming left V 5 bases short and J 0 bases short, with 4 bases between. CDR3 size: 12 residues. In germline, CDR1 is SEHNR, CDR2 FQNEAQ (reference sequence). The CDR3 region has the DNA TGTGCCAGCAGCCTGTACCAAGAGACCCAGTACTTC. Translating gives CASSLYQETQYF.

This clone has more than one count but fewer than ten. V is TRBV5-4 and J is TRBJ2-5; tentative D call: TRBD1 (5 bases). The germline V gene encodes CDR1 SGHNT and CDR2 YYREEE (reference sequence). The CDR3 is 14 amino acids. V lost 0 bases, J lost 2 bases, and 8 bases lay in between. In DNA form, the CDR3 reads TGTGCCAGCAGCTTGGTGTCAGGGCAAGAGACCCAGTACTTC. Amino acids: CASSLVSGQETQYF.

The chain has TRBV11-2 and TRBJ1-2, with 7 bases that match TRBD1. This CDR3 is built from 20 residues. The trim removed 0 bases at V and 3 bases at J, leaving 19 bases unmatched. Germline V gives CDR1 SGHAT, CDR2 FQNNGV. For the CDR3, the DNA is TGTGCCAGCAGCTTAGAGGTCTGGGGCAGGGGGGCCTCTGGAGACTATGGCTACACCTTC. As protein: CASSLEVWGRGASGDYGYTF.

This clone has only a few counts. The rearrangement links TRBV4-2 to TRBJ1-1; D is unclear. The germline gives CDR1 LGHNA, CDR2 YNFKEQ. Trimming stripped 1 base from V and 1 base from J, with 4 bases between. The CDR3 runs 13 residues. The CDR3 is CASSQAPNTEAFF. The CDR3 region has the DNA TGTGCCAGCAGCCAAGCACCGAACACTGAAGCTTTCTTT.

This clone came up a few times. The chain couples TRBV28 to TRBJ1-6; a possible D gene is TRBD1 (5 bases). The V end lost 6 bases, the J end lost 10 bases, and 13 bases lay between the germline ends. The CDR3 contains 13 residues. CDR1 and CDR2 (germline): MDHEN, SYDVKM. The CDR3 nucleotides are TGTGCCAGCAGGGGGGGGGTCCGGTCACCCCTCCACTTT. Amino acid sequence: CASRGGVRSPLHF.

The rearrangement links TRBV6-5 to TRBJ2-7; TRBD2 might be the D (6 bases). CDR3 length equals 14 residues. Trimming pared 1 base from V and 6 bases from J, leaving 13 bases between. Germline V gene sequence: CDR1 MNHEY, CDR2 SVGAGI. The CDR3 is CASSYYGGRGEQYF. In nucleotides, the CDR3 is TGTGCCAGCAGTTACTACGGGGGACGGGGCGAGCAGTACTTC.

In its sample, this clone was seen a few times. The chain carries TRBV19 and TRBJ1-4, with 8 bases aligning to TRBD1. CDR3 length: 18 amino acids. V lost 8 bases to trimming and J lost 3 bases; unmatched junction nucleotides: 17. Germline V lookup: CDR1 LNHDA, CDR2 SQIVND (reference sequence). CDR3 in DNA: TGTGCCAGTGGGCCCCCCGCGGGACAGGTCAGACCTAATGAAAAACTGTTTTTT. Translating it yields CASGPPAGQVRPNEKLFF.

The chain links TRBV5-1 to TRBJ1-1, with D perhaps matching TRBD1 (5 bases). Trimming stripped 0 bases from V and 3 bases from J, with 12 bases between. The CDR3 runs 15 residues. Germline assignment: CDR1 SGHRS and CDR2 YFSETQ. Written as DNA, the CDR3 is TGCGCCAGCAGCTTGGAGGGGAGTTTGGACACTGAAGCTTTCTTT. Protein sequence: CASSLEGSLDTEAFF.

CDR3: CASSYGQGARNQPQHF. CDR3 nucleotides: TGTGCCAGCAGCTATGGACAGGGGGCCCGCAATCAGCCCCAGCATTTT. The chain carries TRBV7-8 and TRBJ1-5, with 11 bases fitting TRBD1. Germline V gene data show CDR1 as SGHVS and CDR2 as FQNEAQ. The trim removed 4 bases at V and 2 bases at J, leaving 4 bases unmatched. This CDR3 contains 16 residues.

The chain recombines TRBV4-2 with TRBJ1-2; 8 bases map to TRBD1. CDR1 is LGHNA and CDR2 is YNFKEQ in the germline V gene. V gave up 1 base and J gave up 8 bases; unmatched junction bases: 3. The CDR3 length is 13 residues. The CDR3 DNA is TGTGCCAGCAGCCAAGTGGGGGACAGGGGCTACACCTTC. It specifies CASSQVGDRGYTF.

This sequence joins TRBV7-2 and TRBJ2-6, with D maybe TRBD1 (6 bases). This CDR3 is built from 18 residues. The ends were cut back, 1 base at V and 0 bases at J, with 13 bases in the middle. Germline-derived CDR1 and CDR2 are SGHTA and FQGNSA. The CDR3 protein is CASSLVAGAHSGANVLTF. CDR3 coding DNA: TGTGCCAGCAGCTTAGTCGCAGGGGCGCACTCTGGGGCCAACGTCCTGACTTTC. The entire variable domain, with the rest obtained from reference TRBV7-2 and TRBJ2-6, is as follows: GAGVSQSPSNKVTEKGKDVELRCDPISGHTALYWYRQSLGQGLEFLIYFQGNSAPDKSGLPSDRFSAERTGGSVSTLTIQRTQQEDSAVYLCASSLVAGAHSGANVLTFGAGSRLTVL.

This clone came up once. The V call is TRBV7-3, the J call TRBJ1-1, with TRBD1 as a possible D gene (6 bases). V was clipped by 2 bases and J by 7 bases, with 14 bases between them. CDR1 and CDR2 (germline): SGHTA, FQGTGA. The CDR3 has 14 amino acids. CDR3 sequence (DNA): TGTGCCAGCAGCTTAGGGGGCCGGGATCGTGAAGCTTTCTTT. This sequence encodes CASSLGGRDREAFF.

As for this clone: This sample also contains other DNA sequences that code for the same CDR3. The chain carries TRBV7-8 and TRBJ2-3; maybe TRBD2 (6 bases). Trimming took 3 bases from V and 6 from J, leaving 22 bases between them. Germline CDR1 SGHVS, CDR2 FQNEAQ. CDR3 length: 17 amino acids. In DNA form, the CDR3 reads TGTGCCAGCAGCTTCCGTGCAGTGCGGGGCGGGTGGGATACGCAGTATTTT. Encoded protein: CASSFRAVRGGWDTQYF.